This paragraph reports one TCR beta chain. What it binds is not known. The data are from a study of cytomegalovirus exposure and HLA in healthy donors. Study background: An early data release held 79 million or so unique TCRs from HLA-typed donors. The study, taken as a whole, reports: Researchers had no immune exposure information except CMV serostatus available. Excluded were some V segments that proved indistinguishable, including TRBV6-2 and TRBV6-3.

Primers: 60 Vbeta forward and 13 Jbeta reverse. Sequenced by immunoSEQ multiplex PCR; TCRdb stores in-frame clones only, minus some. Among about 170,000 clones listed, roughly three quarters were seen once. CDR3 size: 12 residues. Germline CDR1 is GTSNPN and CDR2 is SVGIG (reference sequence). Trimming cost V 8 bases and J 1 base, with 9 bases left between them. Sequenced sample: PBMCs. The chain recombines TRBV30 with TRBJ1-3, with D perhaps TRBD1 (5 bases). The clonotype was recovered from a woman in her forties or fifties in good health and CMV-seronegative. The CDR3 bases are TGTGCCGTTTCAGGGTCTGGAAACACCATATATTTT. Amino acids: CAVSGSGNTIYF.